This TCR beta chain emerged from a study of shared clonotypes between healthy human individuals. Study results and limitations: Generally, naive subsets came out with larger estimated richness than memory subsets. Depth was large, yet rarefaction showed that sorted-subset sequencing was incomplete.

This CDR3 contains 14 residues. The germline V gene has CDR1 SGHDN and CDR2 FVKESK. The ends were cut back, 3 bases at V and 0 bases at J, with 5 bases in the middle. Researchers divided each subset's genomic DNA evenly across several immunoSEQ plates. Data came from immunoSEQ multiplex PCR; TCRdb stores just in-frame clones and leaves some out. The data show 1,400,000 or so clones, with approximately 98.5% seen just once and over 0.3% held by the top ten. This clone was seen once. Antigen specificity is unknown. The sequenced sample was naive CD4+ T cells sorted from blood. Documented subset: CD45RA+ positively selected. The sequence derives from a man aged 25 to 40 in good health. The J gene is TRBJ2-2, the V gene TRBV14; D remains unclear. CDR3 in amino acids: CASSHNPNTGELFF. The CDR3 DNA is TGTGCCAGCAGCCATAACCCGAACACCGGGGAGCTGTTTTTT.